This entry is about one T cell receptor (beta chain). The CDR3 is 14 residues long. This record belongs to a study of T cells expressing NK-cell markers. Background on the study: Researchers got TCR beta repertoires out of sorted CD3+CD56+NKG2C+, CD3+CD56+NKG2C- and CD3+CD56-NKG2C+ T cells.

TCRdb re-called the 5' RACE reads and catalogs CDR3 proteins one per entry, DNA excluded. The sample's table shows a few hundred thousand distinct CDR3 sequences. The sequenced sample was blood T cells: a sorted CD56 or NKG2C T cell subset, CD4+ or CD8+ T cells, or bulk PBMC T cells (not recorded which). The rearrangement joins TRBV12-3 or TRBV12-4 to TRBJ2-7; TCRdb indicates TRBD1, and absent DNA this call remains unverified. This TCR derives from a man aged 18 to 29 in good health. This CDR3 is CASSILDRHHEQYF.